This T cell receptor (beta chain) came from a study of shared clonotypes between healthy human individuals. At the level of the study: The study drew on two women and a few men aged 18 to 49 as donors. Study-level findings and limits: Unshared clonotypes carried lower generation probabilities than those common to all four donors. Naive subsets generally exceeded memory subsets in estimated richness.

Remarks on this clone: Antigen: not known.

This CDR3 contains 14 residues. Germline V gene data show CDR1 as MDHEN and CDR2 as SYDVKM. The ends lost 3 bases at V and 8 bases at J; junction bases unmatched: 9. As processed by the authors: ImmunoSEQ sequences covered only the junction and lacked quality scores; filtering therefore differed. Generated by immunoSEQ multiplex PCR, the TCRdb table keeps only in-frame clones and is missing some. V and J calls and clone size are those listed in that table; D and trimming were worked out from the DNA. The sample records 2 million to 2.5 million clones, approximately 95% being singletons. This receptor was obtained from a man aged 18 to 30 in good health. The chain carries TRBV28 and TRBJ1-2; TRBD1 matches 7 bases. The sequenced sample consisted of naive CD4+ T cells sorted from blood. Subset noted: CD45RA+ positively selected. CDR3 loop: CASSFPHRGVGYTF. The DNA for the CDR3 is TGTGCCAGCAGTTTTCCCCACAGGGGAGTAGGCTACACCTTC.